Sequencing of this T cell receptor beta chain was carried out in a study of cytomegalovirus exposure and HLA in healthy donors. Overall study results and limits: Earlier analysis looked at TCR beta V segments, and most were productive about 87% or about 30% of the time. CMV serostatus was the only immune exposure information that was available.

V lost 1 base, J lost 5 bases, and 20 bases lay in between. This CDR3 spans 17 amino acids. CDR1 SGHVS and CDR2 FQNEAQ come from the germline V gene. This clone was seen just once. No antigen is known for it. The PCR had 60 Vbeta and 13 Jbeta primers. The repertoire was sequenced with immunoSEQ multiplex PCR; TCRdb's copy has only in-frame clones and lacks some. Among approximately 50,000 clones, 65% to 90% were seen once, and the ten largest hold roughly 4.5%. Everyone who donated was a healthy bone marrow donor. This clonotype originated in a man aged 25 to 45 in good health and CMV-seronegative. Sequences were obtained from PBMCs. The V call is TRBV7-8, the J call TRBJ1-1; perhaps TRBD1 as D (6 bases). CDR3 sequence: CASSLGRMGAGYTEAFF. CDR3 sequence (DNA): TGTGCCAGCAGCTTAGGTCGGATGGGGGCTGGCTATACTGAAGCTTTCTTT.